This note documents a single T cell receptor beta chain sequence. CDR1 and CDR2 from the germline V gene are SGHRS and YFSETQ. The CDR3 is 13 residues long. Between the trimmed V and J ends, which lost 4 bases and 2 bases, there was a span of 8 bases. The data are from a study of blood T cells in healthy people across ages. Combining a sample-barcoded 5' primer with a J-beta primer mix, a second PCR ran for roughly 6 to 12 cycles. One entry per CDR3 protein results from TCRdb running MiXCR on the 5' RACE reads. The sample lists fewer than 2,000,000 distinct CDR3 sequences; roughly 43% were seen once. The chain combines TRBV5-1 with TRBJ2-3; D is unresolved. Material for sequencing was blood. This clonotype originated in a human donor in good health. Here the CDR3 DNA reads TGCGCCAGCAGCGCACAAAACACAGATACGCAGTATTTT. This gives the protein CASSAQNTDTQYF.